One and the same sample provided the 25 T cell receptor beta chains below, sequenced in a study of monozygotic twins with inflammatory bowel disease. Reanalyzing the 5' RACE reads, TCRdb keeps one entry per CDR3 protein, without DNA. This sample's clone table lists some 330,000 distinct CDR3 sequences. The sequencing input was blood. These receptor sequences come from a human donor with ulcerative colitis or Crohn's disease, or a healthy co-twin of an affected twin (not recorded which).

The chain carries TRBV7-9 and TRBJ2-7; the TCRdb D gene call, TRBD1, has no DNA to confirm it. The CDR3 is 14 amino acids. Germline lookup yields CDR1 SEHNR and CDR2 FQNEAQ (reference sequence). The CDR3 reads CASSLGGASYEQYF.

The chain links TRBV6-5 to TRBJ2-7; TCRdb's D gene call, TRBD1, goes unchecked for lack of DNA. The CDR3 extends over 16 amino acids. CDR1 is MNHEY and CDR2 is SVGAGI in the germline V gene. The CDR3 loop is CASSSPSSGAQGEQYF.

This chain uses TRBV20-1 with TRBJ2-3. Germline loops: CDR1 DFQATT, CDR2 SNEGSKA (reference sequence). There are 12 residues in the CDR3. The chain's CDR3 is CSALTSSDTRYF.

CDR3 in amino acids: CASRGSRGSNYGYTF. The rearrangement links TRBV12-3 or TRBV12-4 to TRBJ1-2; lacking DNA, the TRBD1 call made by TCRdb goes unchecked. CDR3 length: 15 residues.

The chain carries TRBV27 and TRBJ1-5; as DNA is missing, the TRBD1 call by TCRdb cannot be tested. CDR1 and CDR2 from the germline V gene are MNHEY and SMNVEV (reference sequence). The CDR3 has 17 amino acids. The CDR3 region is CASSLSWTGLGNQPQHF.

V and J are TRBV7-9 and TRBJ1-6; absent DNA, TCRdb's TRBD1 call cannot be checked. The CDR3 totals 13 residues. Germline V gene sequence: CDR1 SEHNR, CDR2 FQNEAQ (reference sequence). This chain's CDR3 is CASMEVQGTPLHF.

The rearrangement uses TRBV6-1 and TRBJ2-5; TCRdb reports TRBD1, a call that lacks DNA to check it against. The CDR3 sequence is 15 residues long. The germline V gene has CDR1 MNHNS and CDR2 SASEGT. CDR3 sequence reads: CASSEFGTTQETQYF.

The genes are TRBV6-2 or TRBV6-3 and TRBJ2-2; TCRdb names TRBD1, which stays unverified in the absence of DNA. The CDR3 is 16 residues long. Germline CDR1 is MNHEY and CDR2 is SVGEGT. CDR3 sequence reads: CASSIPGTGNTGELFF.

The gene calls are TRBV5-5 and TRBJ2-3; the TRBD1 assignment by TCRdb is unverifiable without DNA. Germline V gene sequence: CDR1 SGHKS, CDR2 YYEKEE (reference sequence). The CDR3 length is 16 residues. The CDR3 here is CASSFRPGGSTDTQYF. Combining the CDR3 with reference TRBV5-5 and TRBJ2-3 gives the whole variable domain DAGVTQSPTHLIKTRGQQVTLRCSPISGHKSVSWYQQVLGQGPQFIFQYYEKEERGRGNFPDRFSARQFPNYSSELNVNALLLGDSALYLCASSFRPGGSTDTQYFGPGTRLTVL.

This chain uses TRBV29-1 with TRBJ2-7; the D call of TRBD2 rests on TCRdb alone, since no DNA is present to check it. In germline, CDR1 is SQVTM, CDR2 ANQGSEA. CDR3 size: 12 residues. CDR3 protein: CSVHSGRGEQYF.

V is TRBV7-2 and J is TRBJ2-3; TCRdb outputs TRBD2, but without DNA this stays unchecked. CDR1 is SGHTA, CDR2 FQGNSA, per germline. The length of the CDR3 is 12 residues. The CDR3 sequence is CASSQSGGTQYF. The full variable domain, its missing parts supplied by reference TRBV7-2 and TRBJ2-3, is GAGVSQSPSNKVTEKGKDVELRCDPISGHTALYWYRQSLGQGLEFLIYFQGNSAPDKSGLPSDRFSAERTGGSVSTLTIQRTQQEDSAVYLCASSQSGGTQYFGPGTRLTVL.

This rearrangement joins TRBV9 to TRBJ1-1; the D gene TCRdb calls, TRBD1, cannot be checked with no DNA. CDR1 is SGDLS, CDR2 YYNGEE, per germline. The CDR3 is made up of 14 amino acids. CDR3 region: CASSALTGNTEAFF.

The J gene is TRBJ2-1, the V gene TRBV3-1; TCRdb's assignment of TRBD2 cannot be checked, as there is no DNA. This CDR3 is 15 amino acids long. CDR1 and CDR2 from the germline V gene are LGHDT and YNNKEL (reference sequence). CDR3 sequence: CASSQVVTSMGEQFF.

The CDR3 is CASRTGGAVETQYF. The chain carries TRBV28 and TRBJ2-5; TCRdb returns TRBD1, unconfirmable since there is no DNA. Germline CDR1 and CDR2: MDHEN and SYDVKM. The CDR3 extends over 14 amino acids.

This CDR3 is CASTGLDTQYF. V and J are TRBV12-3 or TRBV12-4 and TRBJ2-3. The CDR3 extends over 11 amino acids.

The V call is TRBV20-1, the J call TRBJ2-2; TCRdb's D call, TRBD1, is unchecked because there is no DNA. Germline CDR1 reads DFQATT; CDR2 reads SNEGSKA (reference sequence). CDR3 size: 15 residues. CDR3 protein: CSARPRRPPTGELFF.

The rearrangement joins TRBV19 to TRBJ1-2; without DNA, the TCRdb call of TRBD1 cannot be checked. The CDR3 length is 16 residues. Germline assignment: CDR1 LNHDA and CDR2 SQIVND (reference sequence). The CDR3 here is CASSENPGQANYGYTF.

The chain couples TRBV5-1 to TRBJ2-7; TCRdb lists TRBD1, though no DNA is available to test this call. CDR1 is SGHRS and CDR2 is YFSETQ in the germline V gene. CDR3 length: 13 residues. The CDR3 is CASSTTGFYEQYF. Variable domain in full (rest from reference TRBV5-1 and TRBJ2-7): KAGVTQTPRYLIKTRGQQVTLSCSPISGHRSVSWYQQTPGQGLQFLFEYFSETQRNKGNFPGRFSGRQFSNSRSEMNVSTLELGDSALYLCASSTTGFYEQYFGPGTRLTVT.

V gene TRBV5-4 combines with J gene TRBJ2-1; TCRdb's assignment of TRBD1 cannot be checked, as there is no DNA. The CDR3 contains 13 residues. Germline CDR1 is SGHNT and CDR2 is YYREEE (reference sequence). Here the CDR3 reads CASSLRGAHEQFF.

The chain joins TRBV7-2 to TRBJ1-3; no DNA is available, so the TRBD1 call from TCRdb remains unchecked. The CDR3 covers 16 residues. Germline values: CDR1 SGHTA, CDR2 FQGNSA. The CDR3 loop reads CASSPQQGSSGNTIYF.

This chain connects TRBV20-1 to TRBJ2-3; TCRdb's assignment of TRBD2 cannot be checked, as there is no DNA. Germline lookup yields CDR1 DFQATT and CDR2 SNEGSKA (reference sequence). The CDR3 is 14 amino acids. CDR3 amino acids: CSAGLAGGTDTQYF.

The chain couples TRBV10-3 to TRBJ2-4; TCRdb designates TRBD1, a call that cannot be tested without DNA. This CDR3 contains 15 residues. Looked up from germline, CDR1 is ENHRY and CDR2 is SYGVKD. The CDR3: CAISAILDRENIQYF.

The V call is TRBV7-2, the J call TRBJ1-3; the TRBD1 assignment by TCRdb is unverifiable without DNA. The CDR3 is made up of 15 amino acids. Germline-derived CDR1 and CDR2 are SGHTA and FQGNSA. This CDR3 reads CASSFRGPSGNTIYF.

This chain connects TRBV7-9 to TRBJ2-2; TCRdb gives TRBD1 as the D gene, but with no DNA this cannot be confirmed. Germline V CDR1 and CDR2: SEHNR, FQNEAQ (reference sequence). The CDR3 extends over 16 amino acids. CDR3 sequence: CASSHAGGARHGELFF.

V and J are TRBV29-1 and TRBJ1-1. This CDR3 comprises 13 residues. CDR1 SQVTM and CDR2 ANQGSEA come from the germline V gene. The CDR3 loop reads CSVEDPRHTEAFF.